What follows are 19 T cell receptor beta chains derived from one specimen sequenced in a study of tumor-infiltrating lymphocytes in primary liver carcinoma. From 500 ng of total RNA, TCR beta-specific cDNA was reverse-transcribed using a constant-region primer. Investigators got TCR beta libraries out of three nested multiplex PCR rounds, done with slightly modified ARM-PCR. TRBV1-TRBV30 forward primers paired with a C-beta reverse primer drove the first two PCR rounds, 10 cycles each. TCRdb re-called the multiplex PCR reads through MiXCR, storing one row per CDR3 protein. The sample includes 330,000 or so distinct CDR3 sequences, less than 75% of them seen just once. For blood RNA, unsorted whole blood served as the source, and germline DNA was extracted too. What was sequenced was peripheral blood. All receptors come from a man aged 40-49 years with primary liver carcinoma and hepatitis B virus infection.

The chain links TRBV13 to TRBJ2-3, with 7 bases fitting TRBD1. The CDR3 is made up of 13 amino acids. V lost 8 bases, J lost 7 bases, and 9 bases stayed unmatched. Germline assignment: CDR1 PRHDT and CDR2 FYEKMQ (reference sequence). The DNA for the CDR3 is TGTGCCAGCGCACAGGGGTCCATGAATACGCAGTATTTT. Protein: CASAQGSMNTQYF.

A remark on this clonotype: An end of the junction differs from the germline gene, which may be a read error. V usage is TRBV11-2 and J usage is TRBJ2-1; D is unclear. The CDR3 runs to 12 residues. CDR1 and CDR2 from the germline V gene are SGHAT and FQNNGV. CDR3 bases: TGTACCAGCAGCTTAGATCTGGGTGAGAAGTTCTTC. It encodes CTSSLDLGEKFF.

About this clonotype: A single base separates this from a much larger clone, so it may be a read error. The chain has TRBV6-6 and TRBJ1-2; 11 nucleotides align to TRBD1. This CDR3 has 15 residues. J was trimmed by 6 bases and V by 5 bases; bases with no gene match: 8. Germline CDR1 and CDR2: MNHNY and SVGAGI (reference sequence). DNA for the CDR3: TGTGCCAGCAGTCACCAGGACAGGGGGCCCCATGGCTACACCTTC. Encoded protein: CASSHQDRGPHGYTF.

About this clonotype itself: This sequence may be a read error, since a much larger clone differs from it by one base. J is TRBJ2-5 and V is TRBV29-1; D remains ambiguous. Trimming pared 4 bases from V and 5 bases from J, leaving 14 bases between. The CDR3 runs to 13 residues. Germline-derived CDR1 and CDR2 are SQVTM and ANQGSEA. The CDR3 DNA reads TGCAGCGTTGCGGCTGGGATTGTGGAGACCCAGTACTTC. It encodes CSVAAGIVETQYF.

As for this clonotype: A single base separates this from a much larger clone, so it may be a read error. The chain is built from TRBV29-1 and TRBJ2-5; D not certain. Germline-derived CDR1 and CDR2 are SQVTM and ANQGSEA. Trimming cost V 7 bases and J 2 bases, with 17 bases left between them. The CDR3 is 14 residues long. CDR3 loop: CSADRERRQETQYF. The CDR3 DNA is TGCAGCGCTGACCGAGAAAGAAGACAAGAGACCCAGTACTTC. The whole variable domain, filled in from reference TRBV29-1 and TRBJ2-5, reads SAVISQKPSRDICQRGTSLTIQCQVDSQVTMMFWYRQQPGQSLTLIATANQGSEATYESGFVIDKFPISRPNLTFSTLTVSNMSPEDSSIYLCSADRERRQETQYFGPGTRLLVL.

In regard to this clonotype: Since a much larger clone is just one base distant, this may be a read error. The chain carries TRBV12-3 or TRBV12-4 and TRBJ1-2; D unresolved. Trimming stripped 6 bases from V and 5 bases from J, with 13 bases between. This CDR3 comprises 13 residues. The CDR3 is CASSTQKGYGYTF. For the CDR3, the DNA is TGTGCCAGCAGCACCCAAAAGGGATATGGCTACACCTTC.

This clonotype was picked up a small number of times. The rearrangement links TRBV7-9 to TRBJ2-7; D remains unclear. Germline V gives CDR1 SEHNR, CDR2 FQNEAQ (reference sequence). CDR3 size: 12 residues. Trimming pared 8 bases from V and 1 base from J, leaving 9 bases between. CDR3 DNA: TGTGCCAGCGGCTCGGTTTCCTACGAGCAGTACTTC. Translating gives CASGSVSYEQYF.

This clonotype came up once. The junction and the germline gene differ at one end; a read error may be behind it. The rearrangement joins TRBV11-2 to TRBJ2-7, with 7 bases that match TRBD1. In germline, CDR1 is SGHAT, CDR2 FQNNGV. This CDR3 spans 15 amino acids. As DNA, the CDR3 is TGTGCCAGCAGCTTAAGTCCGGACAGGCCCTACGAGCAGTATTTC. This sequence encodes CASSLSPDRPYEQYF. Full variable domain (missing parts from reference TRBV11-2 and TRBJ2-7): EAGVAQSPRYKIIEKRQSVAFWCNPISGHATLYWYQQILGQGPKLLIQFQNNGVVDDSQLPKDRFSAERLKGVDSTLKIQPAKLEDSAVYLCASSLSPDRPYEQYFGPGTRLTVT.

The rearrangement uses TRBV10-3 and TRBJ2-1; D is possibly TRBD2 (5 bases). The germline V gene has CDR1 ENHRY and CDR2 SYGVKD. Trimming removed 11 bases from V and 0 bases from J, with 11 bases in between. The CDR3 has 13 residues. As DNA, the CDR3 is TGTGCCTCCAGCGGCAGCTCCTACAATGAGCAGTTCTTC. Translating gives CASSGSSYNEQFF.

This clonotype turned up a few times. The chain employs TRBV6-1 and TRBJ2-7; 8 positions agree with TRBD2. The junction had 4 bases not matched to a gene; V was cut back by 5 bases and J by 1 base. CDR1 is MNHNS, CDR2 SASEGT, per germline. This CDR3 region has 14 residues. CDR3 amino acids: CASSTGTRSYEQYF. CDR3 sequence (DNA): TGTGCCAGCAGTACCGGGACTAGATCCTACGAGCAGTACTTC.

This clonotype has only a few counts. The chain has TRBV12-3 or TRBV12-4 and TRBJ2-2, with D tentatively TRBD1 (6 bases). This CDR3 comprises 13 residues. The ends were cut back, 7 bases at V and 7 bases at J, with 13 bases in the middle. The chain's CDR3 is CASKLGGVGELFF. The CDR3 nucleotides read TGTGCCAGCAAATTAGGGGGAGTCGGGGAGCTGTTTTTT.

Comment on this clonotype: A much larger clone lies a single base off, so this may be a read error. V usage is TRBV6-1 and J usage is TRBJ2-2; no definite D call. This CDR3 has 14 residues. Germline V gene lookup returns CDR1 MNHNS and CDR2 SASEGT. CDR3 amino acids: CATSEEPRTGELFF. In nucleotides, the CDR3 is TGTGCCACCAGTGAAGAGCCTCGCACCGGGGAGCTGTTTTTT.

Regarding this clonotype: An end of the junction does not agree with germline; a read error may underlie this. The J gene is TRBJ2-5, the V gene TRBV11-2, with TRBD2 identical over 8 bases. This CDR3 has 15 residues. Germline V lookup: CDR1 SGHAT, CDR2 FQNNGV. CDR3 nucleotides: TGTGCCTGCAGCAACAACGGGGGGGGCTGGGAGACCCAGTATTTC. Translated: CACSNNGGGWETQYF.

As concerns this clonotype: A read error may account for a junction end that differs from germline. This rearrangement joins TRBV29-1 to TRBJ2-5, with D maybe TRBD1 (6 bases). Germline loops: CDR1 SQVTM, CDR2 ANQGSEA. The CDR3 consists of 14 residues. The CDR3 protein is CSVADRNHQETQHF. The CDR3 DNA follows: TGCAGCGTGGCTGACAGGAACCACCAAGAGACCCAGCATTTC.

With respect to this clonotype: The junction shows a germline mismatch at one end, possibly a read error. The chain combines TRBV11-2 with TRBJ2-3, with D possibly being TRBD2 (6 bases). From germline, CDR1 is SGHAT and CDR2 FQNNGV. CDR3 length equals 19 residues. As DNA, the CDR3 is TGTGCCAGCAGCCCCATAAGCCCGTCACTAGCAGAAAGCACAGATAGGCAGTATTTT. Amino acid sequence: CASSPISPSLAESTDRQYF.

This clonotype was found many times. The chain carries TRBV4-2 and TRBJ1-1; D possibly corresponds to TRBD1 (5 bases). V was shortened by 0 bases and J by 1 base, with 9 bases between the two germline ends. CDR3 length: 15 amino acids. The germline V gene encodes CDR1 LGHNA and CDR2 YNFKEQ. The CDR3 coding sequence is TGTGCCAGCAGCCAAGATGGGGGAGGGAACACTGAAGCTTTCTTT. Its protein is CASSQDGGGNTEAFF.

Of note for this clonotype: In this CDR3 the conserved last residue, phenylalanine or tryptophan, is missing, so a read error is likely. This chain links TRBV4-3 with TRBJ2-7; D ambiguous. The CDR3 length is 16 residues. Germline V gene lookup returns CDR1 LGHNA and CDR2 YSLEER. This CDR3 is CASTQDLVGVPYEQYL. DNA for the CDR3: TGCGCCAGCACCCAAGATCTAGTAGGCGTCCCCTACGAGCAGTACCTC.

This clonotype appeared a single time. The CDR3 does not close with the conserved phenylalanine or tryptophan, likely indicating a read error. This chain uses TRBV11-2 with TRBJ2-7; D is undetermined. V was pared by 6 bases and J by 0 bases, with 6 bases between. The germline V gene encodes CDR1 SGHAT and CDR2 FQNNGV. CDR3 length: 12 amino acids. CDR3 residues: CASSSDSYEQYI. CDR3 nucleotides: TGTGCCAGCAGTTCGGACTCCTACGAGCAGTACATC.

J is TRBJ2-1 and V is TRBV11-2; 7 bases match TRBD1. Unmatched junction bases numbered 17, after V lost 11 bases and J lost 7 bases. The CDR3 extends over 15 amino acids. Germline lookup yields CDR1 SGHAT and CDR2 FQNNGV. This CDR3 reads CADTLWTGPNNEQFF. In DNA form, the CDR3 reads TGTGCCGACACCCTGTGGACAGGACCTAATAATGAGCAGTTCTTC. Filled out from reference TRBV11-2 and TRBJ2-1, the complete variable domain reads EAGVAQSPRYKIIEKRQSVAFWCNPISGHATLYWYQQILGQGPKLLIQFQNNGVVDDSQLPKDRFSAERLKGVDSTLKIQPAKLEDSAVYLCADTLWTGPNNEQFFGPGTRLTVL.